These 2 T cell receptor beta chains were all obtained from the same sample, sequenced in a study of CD8 T cells in Susac syndrome. Reverse transcription used 0.5 to 1 ug RNA and random hexamers. Each CDR3 protein gets one entry after TCRdb re-called the immunoSEQ multiplex PCR reads with MiXCR. The repertoire has 350,000 to 550,000 distinct CDR3 sequences, approximately 85% of them found once; the top ten carry approximately 0.12%. Sequenced sample: CD8+ T cells from PBMCs. These receptors all stem from a human donor with multiple sclerosis.

The V and J genes are TRBV27 and TRBJ2-7; D may correspond to TRBD1 or TRBD2 (5 bases each). Trimming took 4 bases from V and 2 from J, leaving 9 bases between them. The V gene's germline CDR1 is MNHEY and CDR2 SMNVEV (reference sequence). The CDR3 has 13 residues. CDR3 in DNA: TGTGCCAGCAGTTACGGGGCCACCTACGAGCAGTACTTC. Protein sequence: CASSYGATYEQYF.

V usage is TRBV13 and J usage is TRBJ2-7; possibly TRBD1 or TRBD2 for D (5 bases each). Trimming pared 0 bases from V and 12 bases from J, leaving 15 bases between. This CDR3 comprises 13 residues. Germline-derived CDR1 and CDR2 are PRHDT and FYEKMQ (reference sequence). Here the CDR3 DNA reads TGTGCCAGCAGCTTAGGCCGGGGCCCTGAGAGGTACTTC. This encodes CASSLGRGPERYF.